This T cell receptor (beta chain) was captured by sequencing in a study of beta chain features in type 1 diabetes. The CDR3 has 17 amino acids. From germline, CDR1 is KGHSH and CDR2 LQKENI. V was clipped by 2 bases and J by 6 bases; unmatched bases: 15. The sample holds a few counts of this clone. Expressed TCRB transcripts were sequenced because the isolated RNA had all been reverse transcribed beforehand. Assay used: immunoSEQ multiplex PCR; TCRdb lists only in-frame clones, some missing. Here the sample spans about 360,000 clones, roughly an eighth being singletons. This chain links TRBV18 with TRBJ1-1; 7 bases are shared with TRBD1. The receptor was isolated from a man between 18 and 35 years old in good health. Sequencing was performed on naive CD4+ T cells from blood. The CDR3 here is CASSPFRDSQAGAEAFF. The CDR3 DNA reads as TGTGCCAGCTCACCATTCCGGGACAGCCAAGCGGGGGCTGAAGCTTTCTTT.